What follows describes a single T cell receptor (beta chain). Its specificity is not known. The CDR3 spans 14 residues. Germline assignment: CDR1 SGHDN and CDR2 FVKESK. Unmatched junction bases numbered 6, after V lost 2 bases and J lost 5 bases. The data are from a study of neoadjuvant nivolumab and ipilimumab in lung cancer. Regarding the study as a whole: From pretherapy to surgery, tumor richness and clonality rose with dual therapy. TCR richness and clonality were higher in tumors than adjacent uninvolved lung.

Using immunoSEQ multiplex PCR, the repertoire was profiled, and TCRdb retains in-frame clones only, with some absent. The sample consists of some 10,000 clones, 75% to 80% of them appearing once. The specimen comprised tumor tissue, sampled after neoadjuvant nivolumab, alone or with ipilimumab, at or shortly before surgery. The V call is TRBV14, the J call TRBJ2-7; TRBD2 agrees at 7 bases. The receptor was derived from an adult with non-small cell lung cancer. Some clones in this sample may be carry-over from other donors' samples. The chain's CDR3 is CASSQLSGANEQYF. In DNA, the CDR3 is TGTGCCAGCAGCCAACTCAGCGGGGCCAACGAGCAGTACTTC. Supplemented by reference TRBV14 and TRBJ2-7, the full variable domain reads EAGVTQFPSHSVIEKGQTVTLRCDPISGHDNLYWYRRVMGKEIKFLLHFVKESKQDESGMPNNRFLAERTGGTYSTLKVQPAELEDSGVYFCASSQLSGANEQYFGPGTRLTVT.